A selection of T cell receptor beta chains follows, all from one sample in a study of blood T cells in healthy people across ages. TCRdb reanalysed the 5' RACE reads using MiXCR and keeps one entry per CDR3 protein. Here the sample spans around 700,000 distinct CDR3 sequences, around 25% being singletons. These data were likewise used in another study, on T cells of mothers and their children.

Sequenced sample: blood. All receptors derive from a boy younger than 18 in good health. The CDR3 runs from the conserved cysteine through the conserved F or W. The D gene is left open where the match is weak. Only part of the rows carry a size: once, few, many, or a class if the clone is expanded.

j_call | clone_size | v_call | d_call | cdr3_nt | cdr3_aa
TRBJ1-4 | few | TRBV27 | - | TGTGCCAGCAGTTGGGCGGGAAATGAAAAACTGTTTTTT | CASSWAGNEKLFF
TRBJ1-1 | - | TRBV12-3/TRBV12-4 | TRBD1 | TGTGCCAGCAGAACCGGGACAGTCATGAACACTGAAGCTTTCTTT | CASRTGTVMNTEAFF
TRBJ2-5 | - | TRBV20-1 | TRBD2 | TGCAGTGCGAAGATATCAGCGGGAGTGGAGACCCAGTACTTC | CSAKISAGVETQYF
TRBJ2-1 | few | TRBV5-1 | TRBD2 | TGCGCCAGCAGCGCCCCTGGGGGGGGATATAGGGATGAGCAGTTCTTC | CASSAPGGGYRDEQFF
TRBJ2-5 | - | TRBV5-1 | - | TGCGCCAGCAGCTTGGAGGGGGTTCCTCAAGAGACCCAGTACTTC | CASSLEGVPQETQYF
TRBJ2-1 | - | TRBV13 | TRBD2 | TGTGCCAGCAGCTTAGGCTTAACTAGCGGTCTGTCAGGAGAGCAGTTCTTC | CASSLGLTSGLSGEQFF
TRBJ1-1 | - | TRBV4-3 | - | TGCGCCAGCAGCCAATATCGACTTTTAAACACTGAAGCTTTCTTT | CASSQYRLLNTEAFF
TRBJ1-2 | few | TRBV7-9 | - | TGTGCCAGCAGCTTAGAGCCAGGCCAAGGGACTAACTATGGCTACACCTTC | CASSLEPGQGTNYGYTF
TRBJ2-3 | - | TRBV9 | - | TGTGCCAGCAGCGCCACAGGGGGGGGCACAGATACGCAGTATTTT | CASSATGGGTDTQYF
TRBJ2-5 | - | TRBV7-2 | - | TGTGCCAGCAGCCCCCCCCCGTCAGCGACCCAGTACTTC | CASSPPPSATQYF
TRBJ2-5 | - | TRBV7-8 | - | TGTGCCAGCAGCCGTAATGAAGAGACCCAGTACTTC | CASSRNEETQYF
TRBJ2-1 | - | TRBV29-1 | - | TGCAGCGTCCCCGATGGAAGCTCCTACAATGAGCAGTTCTTC | CSVPDGSSYNEQFF
TRBJ2-1 | - | TRBV27 | - | TGTGCCAGCACCCCGGGGAACCCAGGGTACGCCAATGAGCAGTTCTTC | CASTPGNPGYANEQFF
TRBJ2-7 | - | TRBV7-9 | - | TGTGCCAGCAGCCCCAAGGTCGGGACCCGTGACTACGAGCAGTACTTC | CASSPKVGTRDYEQYF
TRBJ2-3 | few | TRBV5-1 | TRBD2 | TGCGCCAGCAGGACTAGCGGAAGGGGAGATACGCAGTATTTT | CASRTSGRGDTQYF
TRBJ2-7 | - | TRBV15 | - | TGTGCCACCAGCATCGGCGGGGGCCTGAACTACGAGCAGTACTTC | CATSIGGGLNYEQYF
TRBJ2-5 | - | TRBV29-1 | - | TGCAGCGTTGAAGTAGGTTGGGGCGCCGAGACCCAGTACTTC | CSVEVGWGAETQYF
TRBJ1-4 | - | TRBV27 | - | TGTGCCAGCAGTCTGGCAGGGGAAGGGGAAAAACTGTTTTTT | CASSLAGEGEKLFF
TRBJ2-7 | few | TRBV20-1 | - | TGCAGTGCACGGACCGGACTCTACGAGCAGTACTTC | CSARTGLYEQYF
TRBJ2-3 | - | TRBV9 | - | TGTGCCAGCAGCGTAGGGCGCCTCGGGGCGGTTAGCACAGATACGCAGTATTTT | CASSVGRLGAVSTDTQYF
TRBJ2-7 | few | TRBV7-9 | TRBD1 | TGTGCCAGCAGCCATACTCGGACAGGGGCAGCCGAGCAGTACTTC | CASSHTRTGAAEQYF
TRBJ2-1 | few | TRBV4-2 | TRBD2 | TGTGCCAGCAGCCAAGAAACGGGGGGGCGTGGCAATGAGCAGTTCTTC | CASSQETGGRGNEQFF
TRBJ2-3 | - | TRBV6-1 | TRBD2 | TGTGCCAGCAGTAAACCTAGCGGGAGGGCCACAGATACGCAGTATTTT | CASSKPSGRATDTQYF
TRBJ2-2 | few | TRBV4-3 | TRBD2 | TGCGCCAGCAGCCAAGGGACTAGCGGGGGCCTTAACACCGGGGAGCTGTTTTTT | CASSQGTSGGLNTGELFF
TRBJ2-2 | - | TRBV12-3/TRBV12-4 | - | TGTGCCAGCAAGTCTGGGGATACCGGGAACACCGGGGAGCTGTTTTTT | CASKSGDTGNTGELFF
TRBJ2-7 | few | TRBV20-1 | - | TGCAGTGCTAGAGATCGGCGGGATCCGGCCTACGAGCAGTACTTC | CSARDRRDPAYEQYF
TRBJ2-1 | few | TRBV6-5 | TRBD2 | TGTGCCAGCGGCGTCGCGGGAGCCTACAATGAGCAGTTCTTC | CASGVAGAYNEQFF
TRBJ1-2 | - | TRBV11-2 | - | TGTGCCAGCAGCTTGCTCCGGGGGGGATATGGCTACACCTTC | CASSLLRGGYGYTF
TRBJ2-1 | - | TRBV12-5 | - | TGTGCTAGTGCCCCCTCTAATCGGCCCTACAATGAGCAGTTCTTC | CASAPSNRPYNEQFF
TRBJ2-7 | few | TRBV10-3 | - | TGTGCCATCAGGGATGAACAGAGAGGCGAGCAGTACTTC | CAIRDEQRGEQYF
TRBJ1-5 | - | TRBV15 | - | TGTGCCACCAGCAGATACCGGGACACTAATCAGCCCCAGCATTTT | CATSRYRDTNQPQHF
TRBJ2-5 | - | TRBV6-5 | - | TGTGCCAGCAGTCCCCCGGTCTCGGAGACCCAGTACTTC | CASSPPVSETQYF
TRBJ2-5 | - | TRBV20-1 | - | TGCAGTGCTAGAGATCCCGGGGGCTCCCAAGAGACCCAGTACTTC | CSARDPGGSQETQYF
TRBJ1-2 | - | TRBV5-1 | - | TGCGCCAGCAGCTTGGGCTGGACAGTCGATGGCTACACCTTC | CASSLGWTVDGYTF
TRBJ1-4 | few | TRBV28 | - | TGTGCCAGCGGGGGGGAGATAGAAAAACTGTTTTTT | CASGGEIEKLFF
TRBJ1-3 | - | TRBV7-8 | TRBD1 | TGTGCCAGCAGCCCGCGACAGGGGGCTAACTCTGGAAACACCATATATTTT | CASSPRQGANSGNTIYF
TRBJ2-7 | - | TRBV15 | - | TGTGCCACCAGCAGACATCTCTCATCCTCGGGCAGGGACTACGAGCAGTACTTC | CATSRHLSSSGRDYEQYF
TRBJ1-4 | - | TRBV10-3 | - | TGTGCCAGCCGGGACGGGGGGAATGAAAAACTGTTTTTT | CASRDGGNEKLFF
TRBJ2-5 | - | TRBV4-3 | - | TGCGCCAGCAGCCAAGGGGCGGGGATTAGCGAGACCCGGTACTTC | CASSQGAGISETRYF
TRBJ2-3 | - | TRBV29-1 | - | TGCAGCGTCCACCCGACAGTCCGTCGATACCCCACAGATACGCAGTATTTT | CSVHPTVRRYPTDTQYF
TRBJ2-7 | - | TRBV10-3 | - | TGTGCCATCAGTAAAGGGGCAGACGGCGAGCAGTACTTC | CAISKGADGEQYF
TRBJ2-5 | few | TRBV19 | - | TGTGCCAGTAGAACCACCAAAGGGCATAGCACGGCCTTGGAGTTCTTC | CASRTTKGHSTALEFF
TRBJ1-2 | - | TRBV4-2 | - | TGTGCCAGCAGCCAAGAGGATGATGGGATTAACTATGGCTACACCTTC | CASSQEDDGINYGYTF
TRBJ1-1 | - | TRBV7-3 | - | TGTGCCAGCAGCTTGGACGGGTACAGCATGAACACTGAAGCTTTCTTT | CASSLDGYSMNTEAFF
TRBJ1-4 | - | TRBV4-1 | TRBD1 | TGCGCCAGCAGCGCGGGACAGGGGGCAACTAATGAAAAACTGTTTTTT | CASSAGQGATNEKLFF